These T cell receptor beta chains were read from a single sample in a study of shared clonotypes between healthy human individuals. Only in-frame clones appear in the TCRdb table, and some are missing; sequencing was by immunoSEQ multiplex PCR. The sample lists 600,000 to 750,000 clones; about nine tenths were seen once. What was sequenced was memory CD8+ T cells from PBMCs. These TCRs come from a man younger than 35 in good health. Some clones in this sample may be carry-over from other donors' samples. Each CDR3 is given with its conserved first and last residue. A D gene is named only where the DNA matches it firmly. Clone sizes are given selectively: once, few, many, or a class where the clone is expanded.

TRBV28	TRBJ2-3	TRBD1	-	TGTGCCAGCAGACCCGGGACAGGTGGAGGAGATACGCAGTATTTT	CASRPGTGGGDTQYF
TRBV5-1	TRBJ2-1	TRBD2	-	TGCGCCAGCAGCCTAGGACTAGTGGGATACAATGAGCAGTTCTTC	CASSLGLVGYNEQFF
TRBV4-2	TRBJ2-2	TRBD2	-	TGTGCCAGCAGCCAGGTAACTAGCGGGAGGGACACCGGGGAGCTGTTTTTT	CASSQVTSGRDTGELFF
TRBV19	TRBJ2-7	-	-	TGTGCCAGTAGCCCAGAGGGTCCCGGGGCCTCCTACGAGCAGTACTTC	CASSPEGPGASYEQYF
TRBV5-4	TRBJ2-3	TRBD1	-	TGTGCCAGCAGCTTGGACAGGGGGGTCCCAGATACGCAGTATTTT	CASSLDRGVPDTQYF
TRBV7-6	TRBJ2-2	-	once	TGTGCCAGCAGCTTAGTCGCAGGTCGGTCCGGGGAGCTGTTTTTT	CASSLVAGRSGELFF
TRBV6-1	TRBJ1-2	-	once	TGTGCCAGCAGTTATGGCGGGGTGTACACCTTC	CASSYGGVYTF
TRBV7-2	TRBJ1-4	-	-	TGTGCCAGCAGCTTTGAACTGTGGGAAAAACTGTTTTTT	CASSFELWEKLFF
TRBV28	TRBJ2-5	-	-	TGTGCCAGCACCACCACCATCCAGGGAGACCAAGAGACCCAGTACTTC	CASTTTIQGDQETQYF
TRBV6-5	TRBJ2-7	TRBD1	once	TGTGCCAGCAGGGACAGGTCGACCTACGAGCAGTACTTC	CASRDRSTYEQYF
TRBV9	TRBJ1-3	-	-	TGTGCCAGCAGCGTTCGAGACCAAAGAGGGGGCACCATATATTTT	CASSVRDQRGGTIYF
TRBV7-3	TRBJ1-1	-	-	TGTGCCAGCAGCTTATGGGGGAACACTGAAGCTTTCTTT	CASSLWGNTEAFF
TRBV19	TRBJ1-2	-	-	TGTGCCAGTAGTATGGGCAGGGAATACCCCACTGGGGGCTACACCTTC	CASSMGREYPTGGYTF
TRBV28	TRBJ2-7	TRBD2	-	TGTGCCAGCAGTCCGTTAGCGGGAGAGAGATACTACGAGCAGTACTTC	CASSPLAGERYYEQYF
TRBV19	TRBJ1-5	-	-	TGTGCCAGTAGGCATGTGCTTTCGGGACCAGGGAGTCATTTT	CASRHVLSGPGSHF
TRBV27	TRBJ2-7	-	-	TGTGCCAGCAGTTTACTGGACGGCTCCTACGAGCAGTACTTC	CASSLLDGSYEQYF
TRBV7-3	TRBJ2-2	-	-	TGTGCCAGCAGCTTATGGGCCACGGCGAACACCGGGGAGCTGTTTTTT	CASSLWATANTGELFF
TRBV12-5	TRBJ2-3	-	-	TGTGCTAGTGGTTTGTTTTCGACAGATACGCAGTATTTT	CASGLFSTDTQYF
TRBV5-5	TRBJ2-7	-	-	TGTGCCAGCAGCTTGGGGCTCCGGGCCTACGAGCAGTACTTC	CASSLGLRAYEQYF
TRBV28	TRBJ2-7	TRBD2	-	TGTGCCAGCAGGAGCGCTAATAGCGGGGACTACGAGCAGTACTTC	CASRSANSGDYEQYF
TRBV4-2	TRBJ2-1	TRBD2	-	TGTGCCAGCAGCCAAGATTTTCCCGGACTAGCGGGAGGCGGTGAGCAGTTCTTC	CASSQDFPGLAGGGEQFF
TRBV6-6	TRBJ1-2	TRBD1	-	TGTGCCAGCAGTTACGGGGGACAGGGGACTGGCTACACCTTC	CASSYGGQGTGYTF
TRBV27	TRBJ1-4	-	few	TGTGCCAGTCTAGGGCAATTGCAGGGAAAACTGTTTTTT	CASLGQLQGKLFF
TRBV27	TRBJ2-2	TRBD1	-	TGTGCCAGCACCTTCATGACAGGGCCCACCGGGGAGCTGTTTTTT	CASTFMTGPTGELFF
TRBV4-1	TRBJ1-1	-	-	TGCGCCAGCAGCCAAGAGCCGGCAGGGAGCACTGAAGCTTTCTTT	CASSQEPAGSTEAFF
TRBV5-6	TRBJ1-5	-	-	TGTGCCAGCAGCTTGCTTTCGGGACTTAGCAATCAGCCCCAGCATTTT	CASSLLSGLSNQPQHF
TRBV5-1	TRBJ2-7	-	-	TGCGCCAGCAGCATTGGTCGGGGGAGGCTCTCCTACGAGCAGTACTTC	CASSIGRGRLSYEQYF
TRBV6-5	TRBJ1-2	-	-	TGTGCCAGCAGGCAGACGGTAGACGCCAACTATGGCTACACCTTC	CASRQTVDANYGYTF
TRBV9	TRBJ2-3	-	-	TGTGCCAGCAGCGCCGGGTGGGGGACAGATACGCAGTATTTT	CASSAGWGTDTQYF
TRBV13	TRBJ1-2	TRBD1	-	TGTGCCAGCAGCGTAGGGACAGGGGCCCTGAACTATGGCTACACCTTC	CASSVGTGALNYGYTF
TRBV7-9	TRBJ2-5	-	-	TGTGCCAGCAGACAGGGCGGAGAGACCCAGTACTTC	CASRQGGETQYF
TRBV6-5	TRBJ2-5	-	-	TGTGCCAGCAGTCTAGCTCTTAGGGGTGGAGAGACCCAGTACTTC	CASSLALRGGETQYF
TRBV29-1	TRBJ2-7	-	-	TGCAGCGTTGAAGAGGGGACGGGAACCTACGAGCAGTACTTC	CSVEEGTGTYEQYF
TRBV29-1	TRBJ2-7	-	-	TGCAGCGCCCTGGGCCTGGCCTACGAGCAGTACTTC	CSALGLAYEQYF
TRBV19	TRBJ1-1	-	-	TGTGCCAGTAGTATAGACTCGACCGGAAGACGGAGCACTGAAGCTTTCTTT	CASSIDSTGRRSTEAFF
TRBV15	TRBJ1-5	-	-	TGTGCCACCAGCAGTGAAAGAAGGGGCAATCAGCCCCAGCATTTT	CATSSERRGNQPQHF
TRBV27	TRBJ2-7	TRBD1	-	TGTGCCAGCGGACAGGGGGCGCGATACGAGCAGTACTTC	CASGQGARYEQYF
TRBV7-9	TRBJ2-5	-	-	TGTGCCAGCAGCTTGGGCTCTCGGGGGACCCAGTACTTC	CASSLGSRGTQYF
TRBV9	TRBJ2-1	TRBD2	once	TGTGCCAGCAGCGTAGGGACTAGACCCTCCTACAATGAGCAGTTCTTC	CASSVGTRPSYNEQFF
TRBV29-1	TRBJ1-3	-	-	TGCAGCGTTGTTTGGCGAGCGGAGCCGGGACGGCACTCTGGAAACACCATATATTTT	CSVVWRAEPGRHSGNTIYF
TRBV9	TRBJ2-7	-	once	TGTGCCAGCAGCGTAGATGGGGGATCGGGGTCCTACGAGCAGTACTTC	CASSVDGGSGSYEQYF
TRBV7-9	TRBJ2-7	-	-	TGTGCCAGCAGCTTATCCGCGACCTCCTACGAGCAGTACTTC	CASSLSATSYEQYF
TRBV19	TRBJ1-4	-	-	TGTGCCAGTAGTATAGTTAGCCGGAATGAAAAACTGTTTTTT	CASSIVSRNEKLFF
TRBV10-3	TRBJ2-1	TRBD2	once	TGTGCCATCAGTGGAACTAGCGGGAGACCTTGGGATGAGCAGTTCTTC	CAISGTSGRPWDEQFF
TRBV9	TRBJ2-7	-	-	TGTGCCAGCAGCGTAGGTTCCGGGGGCGGCGAGCAGTACTTC	CASSVGSGGGEQYF
TRBV4-1	TRBJ2-1	TRBD2	-	TGCGCCAGCAGCCAAGATCCGACTAGCGGGTTCTACAATGAGCAGTTCTTC	CASSQDPTSGFYNEQFF
TRBV18	TRBJ2-5	TRBD2	-	TGTGCCAGCTCGCCTTCCGGACTAGCGGGAGGCCAAGAGACCCAGTACTTC	CASSPSGLAGGQETQYF
TRBV19	TRBJ2-7	TRBD2	-	TGTGCCAGTAGTATCCGTTGGCGGGAGTACTCCTACGAGCAGTACTTC	CASSIRWREYSYEQYF
TRBV27	TRBJ2-7	TRBD1	-	TGTGCCAGCAGTCTTATCTTGCCCCCCGTGACAGGGGGAAGCTCCTACGAGCAGTACTTC	CASSLILPPVTGGSSYEQYF
TRBV11-2	TRBJ1-2	-	-	TGTGCCAGCAGCTTAGTGGTTTTTGGGGATTTAGACTATGGCTACACCTTC	CASSLVVFGDLDYGYTF
TRBV9	TRBJ2-7	-	-	TGTGCCAGCAGCGTAAAGGATACCTCCTACGAGCAGTACTTC	CASSVKDTSYEQYF
TRBV25-1	TRBJ1-1	-	-	TGTGCCAGCAGTCCAGCAGGGCGGGACACTGAAGCTTTCTTT	CASSPAGRDTEAFF
TRBV15	TRBJ2-3	TRBD2	-	TGTGCCACCAGCGGATATAGCGGGATGCAAGGTACGCAGTATTTT	CATSGYSGMQGTQYF
TRBV9	TRBJ1-1	-	many	TGTGCCAGCAGCGGGTGGGGAGGGGAGGGCACTGAAGCTTTCTTT	CASSGWGGEGTEAFF
TRBV7-2	TRBJ2-1	TRBD2	-	TGTGCCAGCAGCTTAGCGCGCCTAGCGGGAGCAGGAGATGAGCAGTTCTTC	CASSLARLAGAGDEQFF
TRBV27	TRBJ2-1	-	-	TGTGCCAGCAGTTTATCGCCTGGGACCCCGATTCCCCAGTTCTTC	CASSLSPGTPIPQFF